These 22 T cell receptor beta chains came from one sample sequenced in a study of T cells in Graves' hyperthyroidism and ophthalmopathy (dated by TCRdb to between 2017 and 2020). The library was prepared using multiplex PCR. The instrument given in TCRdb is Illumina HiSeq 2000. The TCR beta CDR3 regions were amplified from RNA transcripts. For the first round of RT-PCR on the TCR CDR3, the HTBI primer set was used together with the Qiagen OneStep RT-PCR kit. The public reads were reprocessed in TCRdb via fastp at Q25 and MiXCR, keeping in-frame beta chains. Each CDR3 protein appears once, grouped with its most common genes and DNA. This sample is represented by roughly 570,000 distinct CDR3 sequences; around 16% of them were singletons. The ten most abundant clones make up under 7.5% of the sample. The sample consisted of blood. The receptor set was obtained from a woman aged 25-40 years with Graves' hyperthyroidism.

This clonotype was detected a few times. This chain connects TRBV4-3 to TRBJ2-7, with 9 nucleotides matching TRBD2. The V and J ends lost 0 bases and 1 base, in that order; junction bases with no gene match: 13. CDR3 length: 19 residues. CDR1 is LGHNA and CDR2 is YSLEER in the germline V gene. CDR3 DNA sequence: TGCGCCAGCAGCCAAGAGGGATACTTCTCCAGCGGGGGGTCCTACGAGCAGTACTTC. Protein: CASSQEGYFSSGGSYEQYF.

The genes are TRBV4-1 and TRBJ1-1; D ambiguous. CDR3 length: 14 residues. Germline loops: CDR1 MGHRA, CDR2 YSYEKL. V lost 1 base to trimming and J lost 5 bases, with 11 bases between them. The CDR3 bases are TGCGCCAGCAGCCAAGGGTTAGGATGGACTGAAGCTTTCTTT. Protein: CASSQGLGWTEAFF.

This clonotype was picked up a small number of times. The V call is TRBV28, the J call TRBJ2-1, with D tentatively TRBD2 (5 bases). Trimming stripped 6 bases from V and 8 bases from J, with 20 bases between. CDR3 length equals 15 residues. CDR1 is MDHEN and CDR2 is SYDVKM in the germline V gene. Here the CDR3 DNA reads TGTGCCAGCAGCCCGAGCGGCCATCAGTACTATGAGCAGTTCTTC. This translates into CASSPSGHQYYEQFF. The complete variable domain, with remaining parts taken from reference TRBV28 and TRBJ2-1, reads DVKVTQSSRYLVKRTGEKVFLECVQDMDHENMFWYRQDPGLGLRLIYFSYDVKMKEKGDIPEGYSVSREKKERFSLILESASTNQTSMYLCASSPSGHQYYEQFFGPGTRLTVL.

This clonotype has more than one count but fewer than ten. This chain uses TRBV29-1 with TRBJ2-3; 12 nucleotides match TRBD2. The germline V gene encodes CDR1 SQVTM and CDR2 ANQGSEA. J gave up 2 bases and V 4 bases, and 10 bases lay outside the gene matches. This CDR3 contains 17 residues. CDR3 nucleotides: TGCAGCGTTGGGACTAGCGGGGCTTTTCAGGACACAGATACGCAGTATTTT. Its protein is CSVGTSGAFQDTDTQYF.

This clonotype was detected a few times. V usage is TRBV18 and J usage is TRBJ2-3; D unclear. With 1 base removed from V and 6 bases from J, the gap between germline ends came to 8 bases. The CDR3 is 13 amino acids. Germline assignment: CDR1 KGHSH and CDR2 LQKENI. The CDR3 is CASSPLEADTQYF. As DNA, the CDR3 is TGTGCCAGCTCACCACTCGAGGCGGATACGCAGTATTTT. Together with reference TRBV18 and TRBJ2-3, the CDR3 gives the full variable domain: NAGVMQNPRHLVRRRGQEARLRCSPMKGHSHVYWYRQLPEEGLKFMVYLQKENIIDESGMPKERFSAEFPKEGPSILRIQQVVRGDSAAYFCASSPLEADTQYFGPGTRLTVL.

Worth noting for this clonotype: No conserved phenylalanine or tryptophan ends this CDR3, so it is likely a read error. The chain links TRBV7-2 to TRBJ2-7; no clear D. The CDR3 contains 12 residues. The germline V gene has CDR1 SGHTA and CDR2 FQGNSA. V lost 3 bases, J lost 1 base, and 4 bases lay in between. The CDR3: CASSFGSYEQYS. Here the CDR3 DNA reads TGTGCCAGCAGCTTCGGGTCCTACGAGCAGTACTCC.

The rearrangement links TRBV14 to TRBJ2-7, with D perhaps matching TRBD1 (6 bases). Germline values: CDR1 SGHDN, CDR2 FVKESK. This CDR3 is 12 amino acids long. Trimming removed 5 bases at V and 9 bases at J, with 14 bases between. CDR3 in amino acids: CASSSQGIGQYF. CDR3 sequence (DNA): TGTGCCAGCAGCTCACAGGGTATCGGGCAGTACTTC.

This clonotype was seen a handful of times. In DNA, the CDR3 is TGTGCCGCCAATCCCGGGGGCCAAACAACCTACGAGCAGTACTTC. Protein product: CAANPGGQTTYEQYF. The J gene is TRBJ2-7, the V gene TRBV10-3; D is perhaps TRBD1 or TRBD2 (6 bases each). Trimming shortened V by 11 bases and J by 2 bases, and 22 bases separated the two germline ends. CDR1 is ENHRY and CDR2 is SYGVKD in the germline V gene. This CDR3 region has 15 residues.

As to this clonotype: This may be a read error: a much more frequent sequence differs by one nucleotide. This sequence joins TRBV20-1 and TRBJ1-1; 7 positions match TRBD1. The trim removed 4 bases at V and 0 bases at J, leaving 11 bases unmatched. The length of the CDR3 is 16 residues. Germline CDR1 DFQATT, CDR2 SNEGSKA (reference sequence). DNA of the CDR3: TGCAGTGCTAACCCCGTGACAGGGTCCATGAACACTGAAGCTTTCTTT. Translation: CSANPVTGSMNTEAFF.

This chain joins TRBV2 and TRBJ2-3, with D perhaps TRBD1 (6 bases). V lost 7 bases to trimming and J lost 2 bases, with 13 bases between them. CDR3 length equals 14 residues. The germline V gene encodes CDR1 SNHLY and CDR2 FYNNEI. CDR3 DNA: TGTGCCAGCATGGTTCAGGGGCACACAGATACGCAGTATTTT. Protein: CASMVQGHTDTQYF. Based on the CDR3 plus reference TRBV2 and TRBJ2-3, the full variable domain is EPEVTQTPSHQVTQMGQEVILRCVPISNHLYFYWYRQILGQKVEFLVSFYNNEISEKSEIFDDQFSVERPDGSNFTLKIRSTKLEDSAMYFCASMVQGHTDTQYFGPGTRLTVL.

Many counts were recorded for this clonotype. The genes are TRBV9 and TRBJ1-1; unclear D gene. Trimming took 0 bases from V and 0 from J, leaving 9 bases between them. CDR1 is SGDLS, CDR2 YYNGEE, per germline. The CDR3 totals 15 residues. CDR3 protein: CASSVVVGMNTEAFF. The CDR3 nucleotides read TGTGCCAGCAGCGTAGTCGTAGGGATGAACACTGAAGCTTTCTTT.

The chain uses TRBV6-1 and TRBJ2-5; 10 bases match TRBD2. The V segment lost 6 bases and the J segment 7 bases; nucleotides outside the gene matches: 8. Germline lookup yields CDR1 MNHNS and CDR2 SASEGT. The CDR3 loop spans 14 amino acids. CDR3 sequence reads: CASSTTSGVGTQYF. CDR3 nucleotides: TGTGCCAGCAGCACAACTAGCGGGGTGGGGACCCAGTACTTC.

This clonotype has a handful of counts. The CDR3 DNA is TGCGCCAGCAGCCAAGATGTGGGGGGGGGCACACCCCTCCACTTT. It specifies CASSQDVGGGTPLHF. The chain uses TRBV4-1 and TRBJ1-6; D might be TRBD1 (6 bases). V gave up 0 bases and J gave up 11 bases, with 14 bases separating them. The CDR3 runs to 15 residues. Germline-derived CDR1 and CDR2 are MGHRA and YSYEKL.

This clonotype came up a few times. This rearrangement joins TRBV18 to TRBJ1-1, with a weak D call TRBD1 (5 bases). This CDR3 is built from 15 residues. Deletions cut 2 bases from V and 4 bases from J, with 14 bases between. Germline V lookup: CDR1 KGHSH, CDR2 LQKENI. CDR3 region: CASSPWEGTGTEAFF. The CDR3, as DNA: TGTGCCAGCTCACCATGGGAGGGGACCGGCACTGAAGCTTTCTTT.

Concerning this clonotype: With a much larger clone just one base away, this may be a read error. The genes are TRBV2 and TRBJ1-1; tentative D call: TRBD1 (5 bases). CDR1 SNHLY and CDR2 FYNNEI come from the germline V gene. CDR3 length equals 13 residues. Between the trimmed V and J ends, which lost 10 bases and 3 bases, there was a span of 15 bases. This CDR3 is CANRQTAHTEAFF. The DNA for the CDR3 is TGTGCCAACAGGCAGACAGCCCACACTGAAGCTTTCTTT.

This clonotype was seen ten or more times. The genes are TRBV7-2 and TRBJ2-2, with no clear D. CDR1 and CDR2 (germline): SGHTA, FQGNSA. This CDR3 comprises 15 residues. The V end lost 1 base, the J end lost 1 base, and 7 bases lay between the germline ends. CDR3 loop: CASSLVLGNTGELFF. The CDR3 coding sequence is TGTGCCAGCAGCTTAGTCCTCGGGAACACCGGGGAGCTGTTTTTT.

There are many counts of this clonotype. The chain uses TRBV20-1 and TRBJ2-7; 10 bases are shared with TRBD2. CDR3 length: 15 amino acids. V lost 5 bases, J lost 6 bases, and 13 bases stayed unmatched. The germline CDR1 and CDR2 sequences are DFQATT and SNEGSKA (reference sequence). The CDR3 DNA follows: TGCAGTGCTTCAGAGCGGGAGGGCCGGCAGCGCGAGCAGTACTTC. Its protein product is CSASEREGRQREQYF.

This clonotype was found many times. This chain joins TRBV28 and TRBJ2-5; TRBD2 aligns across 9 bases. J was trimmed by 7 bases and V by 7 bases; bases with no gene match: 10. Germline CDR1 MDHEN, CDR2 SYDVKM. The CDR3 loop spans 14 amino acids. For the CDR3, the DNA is TGTGCCAGCAAAATAGTAGCGGGAGACGGGACCCAGTACTTC. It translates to CASKIVAGDGTQYF.

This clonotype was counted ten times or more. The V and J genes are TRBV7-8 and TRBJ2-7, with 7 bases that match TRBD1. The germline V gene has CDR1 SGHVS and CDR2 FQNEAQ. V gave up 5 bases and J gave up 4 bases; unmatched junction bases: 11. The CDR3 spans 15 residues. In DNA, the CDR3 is TGTGCCAGCAGCAGGGGGCTGGATGAACATTACGAGCAGTACTTC. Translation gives CASSRGLDEHYEQYF.

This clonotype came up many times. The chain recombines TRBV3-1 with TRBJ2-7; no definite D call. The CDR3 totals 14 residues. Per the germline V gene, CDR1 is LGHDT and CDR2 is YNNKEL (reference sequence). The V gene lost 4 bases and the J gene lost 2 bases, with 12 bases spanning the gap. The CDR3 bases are TGTGCCAGCAGCCGGTCAGAACTAACCTACGAGCAGTACTTC. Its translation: CASSRSELTYEQYF.

The CDR3 loop reads CASRPGMDEQYF. In DNA, the CDR3 is TGTGCCAGCAGACCGGGGATGGACGAGCAGTACTTC. This rearrangement joins TRBV27 to TRBJ2-7; the D gene is possibly TRBD2 (5 bases). The CDR3 is 12 amino acids. CDR1 is MNHEY, CDR2 SMNVEV, per germline (reference sequence). Trimming shortened V by 6 bases and J by 5 bases, and 11 bases separated the two germline ends.

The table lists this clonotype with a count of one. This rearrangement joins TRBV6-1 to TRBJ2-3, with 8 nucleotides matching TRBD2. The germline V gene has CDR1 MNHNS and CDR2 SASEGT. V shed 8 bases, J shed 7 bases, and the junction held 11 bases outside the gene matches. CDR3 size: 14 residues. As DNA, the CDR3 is TGTGCCAGCTCGAGCGGGAGAGGACCCTATACGCAGTATTTT. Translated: CASSSGRGPYTQYF.